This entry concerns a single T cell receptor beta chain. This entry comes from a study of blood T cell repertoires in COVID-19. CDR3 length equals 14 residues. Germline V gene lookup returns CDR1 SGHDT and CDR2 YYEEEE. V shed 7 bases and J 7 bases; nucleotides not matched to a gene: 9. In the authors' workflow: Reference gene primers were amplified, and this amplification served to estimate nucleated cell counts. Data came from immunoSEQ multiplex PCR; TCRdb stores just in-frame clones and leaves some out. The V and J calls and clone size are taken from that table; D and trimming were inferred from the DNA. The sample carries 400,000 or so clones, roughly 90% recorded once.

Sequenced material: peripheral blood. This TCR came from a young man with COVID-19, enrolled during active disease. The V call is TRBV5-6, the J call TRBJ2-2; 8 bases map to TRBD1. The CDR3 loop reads CASRGRGRSGELFF. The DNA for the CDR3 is TGTGCCAGCCGGGGCAGGGGGCGGAGCGGGGAGCTGTTTTTT.